This T cell receptor beta chain originates from a study of blood T cells in healthy people across ages. Germline V gene data show CDR1 as MNHEY and CDR2 as SMNVEV (reference sequence). With 7 bases removed from V and 8 bases from J, the gap between germline ends came to 17 bases. The CDR3 is 13 amino acids. Study observations and caveats: Older individuals had lower TCR beta diversity per million T cells (the decline was roughly linear). The study found more naive CD4+ cells and higher diversity in long-lived than aged donors. Samples with more naive T cells showed higher observed beta diversity. Donor CMV status, an unknown factor, possibly confounded changes in expanded clonotypes.

Primed by a sample-barcoded 5' primer and a J-beta primer mix, a second PCR proceeded for about 6 to 12 cycles. TCRdb reanalysed the 5' RACE reads using MiXCR and keeps one entry per CDR3 protein. Here the sample spans about 670,000 distinct CDR3 sequences, roughly 41% being singletons. With respect to this clonotype: Its antigen is still unknown.

Sequencing input: blood. V and J are TRBV27 and TRBJ1-2; D call uncertain. The TCR sequence derives from a man older than 75 in good health. CDR3 protein: CASTKSEGWGYTF. In DNA, the CDR3 is TGTGCCAGCACTAAGTCGGAAGGTTGGGGCTACACCTTC.